The T cell receptor beta chain under discussion was sequenced for a study of shared clonotypes between healthy human individuals. Study details: Three plates were used per donor for CD4 naive, three for CD4 memory, two for CD8 naive and one for CD8 memory.

It was into CD45RA+ naive and CD45RA-negative memory subsets that the CD4+ cells were split. Regarding this clone: Its antigen is currently unknown.

Broader study findings: With a handful of donors compared, around 5% of naive CD4 clonotypes were shared. Relative to clonotypes present in all four donors, those not shared had lower generation probabilities.

The data were produced by immunoSEQ multiplex PCR, yet TCRdb's version contains in-frame clones alone and is incomplete. The sample gives some 2.3 million clones, approximately 95% of which show up once; 0.35% to 0.5% is in the top ten. The CDR3 consists of 15 residues. The ends lost 6 bases at V and 3 bases at J; junction bases unmatched: 10. Per the germline V gene, CDR1 is MNHNS and CDR2 is SASEGT. The specimen was naive CD4+ T cells from PBMCs. Subset reported: CD45RA+ positively selected. This sequence originates from a young man in good health. Some clones in this sample may be carry-over from other donors' samples. The V and J genes are TRBV6-1 and TRBJ1-2, with TRBD1 matching 7 bases. The CDR3 bases are TGTGCCAGCAGCAGCGGACAGGTTGAGGACTATGGCTACACCTTC. Protein sequence: CASSSGQVEDYGYTF.